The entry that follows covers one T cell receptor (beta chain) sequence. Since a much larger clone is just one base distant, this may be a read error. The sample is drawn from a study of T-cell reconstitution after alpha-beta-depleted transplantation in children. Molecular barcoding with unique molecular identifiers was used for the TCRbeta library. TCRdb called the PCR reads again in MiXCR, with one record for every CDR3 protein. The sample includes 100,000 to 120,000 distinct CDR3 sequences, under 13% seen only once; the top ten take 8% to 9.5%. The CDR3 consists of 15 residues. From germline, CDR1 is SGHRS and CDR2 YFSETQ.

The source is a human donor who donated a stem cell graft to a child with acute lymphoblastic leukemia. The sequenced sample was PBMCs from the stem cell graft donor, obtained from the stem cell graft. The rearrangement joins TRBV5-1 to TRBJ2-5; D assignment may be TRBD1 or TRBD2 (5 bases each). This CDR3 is CARSLEAGRLETQYF. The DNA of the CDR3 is TGCGCCAGAAGCTTGGAGGCAGGGCGGCTGGAGACCCAGTACTTC.